This TCR beta chain was sequenced in a study of T cell changes during pregnancy in multiple sclerosis. The CDR3 contains 15 residues. Germline V lookup: CDR1 SGHNT, CDR2 YENEEA. V was pared by 1 base and J by 6 bases, with 7 bases of the junction left unmatched. Some clones are missing from TCRdb's copy, which holds only in-frame ones; the method was immunoSEQ multiplex PCR. The table includes tens of thousands of clones, 85% to 95% detected once. Here the sequenced sample was peripheral blood, taken in the third trimester of pregnancy. The clonotype comes from a female donor in good health, enrolled as a control in a pregnancy study. The rearrangement links TRBV11-3 to TRBJ2-3; 7 bases match TRBD2. For the CDR3, the DNA is TGTGCCAGCAGCTTAGGGGGCGGGAGAGGGGATACGCAGTATTTT. Its translation: CASSLGGGRGDTQYF.